The 11 T cell receptor beta chains in this list originate from one sample, sequenced in a study of T cells expressing NK-cell markers (dated by TCRdb to the early 2020s). Receptor amplification or capture employed 5' RACE. TCRdb lists the instrument as Illumina HiSeq 2000. Reprocessed by TCRdb, the reads give a single entry per CDR3 protein sequence, without DNA. This sample's table carries some 300,000 distinct CDR3 sequences. The ten largest clones add up to about 0.39% of the sample. The sample comprised blood T cells: a sorted CD56 or NKG2C T cell subset, CD4+ or CD8+ T cells, or bulk PBMC T cells (not recorded which). These receptors were collected from a man in his late teens or twenties in good health. Donor details come from another sample of the same person, matched by shared clones.

The chain is built from TRBV20-1 and TRBJ2-4; TCRdb returns TRBD2, unconfirmable since there is no DNA. CDR1 and CDR2 from the germline V gene are DFQATT and SNEGSKA (reference sequence). This CDR3 has 15 residues. The chain's CDR3 is CSAKRLVGAKNIQYF.

V gene TRBV6-6 combines with J gene TRBJ2-7. CDR1 MNHNY and CDR2 SVGAGI come from the germline V gene (reference sequence). The CDR3 spans 13 residues. The CDR3 region is CASTQTDKGEQYF.

V gene TRBV6-6 combines with J gene TRBJ2-1; TCRdb's D gene call, TRBD1, goes unchecked for lack of DNA. The CDR3 covers 11 residues. From germline, CDR1 is MNHNY and CDR2 SVGAGI (reference sequence). The CDR3 loop is CASSDGGSQFF.

This chain joins TRBV5-1 and TRBJ2-3. Germline V gene data show CDR1 as SGHRS and CDR2 as YFSETQ. The CDR3 is 13 amino acids. CDR3 sequence reads: CASSELRTDTQYF.

The chain has TRBV5-6 and TRBJ1-1. This CDR3 spans 16 amino acids. Germline V gene sequence: CDR1 SGHDT, CDR2 YYEEEE. The CDR3 loop is CASSLATVGRRTEAFF.

The V call is TRBV9, the J call TRBJ2-2; TCRdb returns TRBD1, unconfirmable since there is no DNA. The CDR3 sequence is 18 residues long. CDR1 SGDLS and CDR2 YYNGEE come from the germline V gene. CDR3 sequence reads: CASSVGPPPGPNTGELFF.

The rearrangement uses TRBV11-2 and TRBJ2-5; TCRdb's D gene call, TRBD2, goes unchecked for lack of DNA. The germline V gene has CDR1 SGHAT and CDR2 FQNNGV. CDR3 length equals 16 residues. The CDR3 loop is CASSLDVAGGQETQYF.

The V call is TRBV29-1, the J call TRBJ1-1; TCRdb indicates TRBD1, and absent DNA this call remains unverified. The germline gives CDR1 SQVTM, CDR2 ANQGSEA. The CDR3 runs 14 residues. CDR3: CSVRDSRDHTEAFF.

The rearrangement links TRBV20-1 to TRBJ2-4; lacking DNA, the TRBD1 call made by TCRdb goes unchecked. Per the germline V gene, CDR1 is DFQATT and CDR2 is SNEGSKA (reference sequence). This CDR3 region has 12 residues. This CDR3 reads CSAREDRGLRYF.

The rearrangement uses TRBV5-1 and TRBJ1-3; without DNA, the TCRdb call of TRBD1 cannot be checked. This CDR3 has 15 residues. Germline V CDR1 and CDR2: SGHRS, YFSETQ. CDR3 sequence reads: CASSMTGLSGNTIYF.

The chain employs TRBV9 and TRBJ2-2; TCRdb lists TRBD1, though no DNA is available to test this call. The germline V gene has CDR1 SGDLS and CDR2 YYNGEE. The CDR3 extends over 16 amino acids. The CDR3 spells CASSVGGGGGTGELFF.